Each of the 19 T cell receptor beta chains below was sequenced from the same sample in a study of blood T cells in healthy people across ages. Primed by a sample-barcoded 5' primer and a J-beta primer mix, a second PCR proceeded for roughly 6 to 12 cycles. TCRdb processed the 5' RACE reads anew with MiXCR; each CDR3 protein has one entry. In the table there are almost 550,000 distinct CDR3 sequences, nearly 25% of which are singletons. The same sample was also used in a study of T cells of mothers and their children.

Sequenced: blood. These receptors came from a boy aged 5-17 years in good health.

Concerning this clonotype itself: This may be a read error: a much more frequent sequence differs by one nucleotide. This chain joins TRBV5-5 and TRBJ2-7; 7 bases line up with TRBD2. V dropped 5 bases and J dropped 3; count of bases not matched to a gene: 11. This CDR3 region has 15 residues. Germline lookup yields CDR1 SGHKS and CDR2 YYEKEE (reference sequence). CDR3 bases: TGTGCCAGCAGATGGGAGACGGGAGGAATCTACGAGCAGTACTTC. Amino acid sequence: CASRWETGGIYEQYF.

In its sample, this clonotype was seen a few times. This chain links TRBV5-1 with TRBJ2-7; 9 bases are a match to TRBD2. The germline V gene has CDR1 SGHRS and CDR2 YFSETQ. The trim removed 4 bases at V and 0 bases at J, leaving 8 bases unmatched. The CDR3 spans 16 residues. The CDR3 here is CASSVRGGRSSYEQYF. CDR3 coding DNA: TGCGCCAGCAGCGTGCGGGGGGGTCGAAGCTCCTACGAGCAGTACTTC.

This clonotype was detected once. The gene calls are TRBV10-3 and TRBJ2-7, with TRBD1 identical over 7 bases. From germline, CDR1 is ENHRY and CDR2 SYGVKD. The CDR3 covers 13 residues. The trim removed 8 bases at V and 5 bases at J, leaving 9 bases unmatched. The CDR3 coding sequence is TGTGCCATCCCGGCAGGGGGTTTCGACGAGCAGTACTTC. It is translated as CAIPAGGFDEQYF.

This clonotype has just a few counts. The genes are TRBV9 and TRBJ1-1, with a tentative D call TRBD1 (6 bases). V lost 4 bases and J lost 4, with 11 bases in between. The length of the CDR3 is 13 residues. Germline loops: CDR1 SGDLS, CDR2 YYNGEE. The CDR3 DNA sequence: TGTGCCAGCAGCCCAACAGGGACCACTGAAGCTTTCTTT. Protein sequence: CASSPTGTTEAFF.

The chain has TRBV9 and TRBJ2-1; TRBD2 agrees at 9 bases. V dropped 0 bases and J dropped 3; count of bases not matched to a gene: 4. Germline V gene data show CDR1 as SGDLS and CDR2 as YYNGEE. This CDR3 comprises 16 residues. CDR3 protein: CASSVASGGNYNEQFF. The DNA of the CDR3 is TGTGCCAGCAGCGTAGCGAGCGGGGGGAACTACAATGAGCAGTTCTTC.

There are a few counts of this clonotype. This chain's CDR3 is CASSLRTTTSNTGELFF. In DNA form, the CDR3 reads TGTGCCAGCAGCCTCCGGACGACAACCTCTAACACCGGGGAGCTGTTTTTT. The chain links TRBV7-9 to TRBJ2-2, with no clear D. The CDR3 length is 17 residues. Trimming stripped 5 bases from V and 2 bases from J, with 18 bases between. CDR1 SEHNR and CDR2 FQNEAQ come from the germline V gene (reference sequence).

The CDR3 spells CSARGRGGESDGYTF. The CDR3 bases are TGCAGTGCTAGGGGGAGAGGAGGGGAAAGTGATGGCTACACCTTC. This chain links TRBV20-1 with TRBJ1-2; possible D gene TRBD1, 5 bases. V was cut by 3 bases and J by 6 bases, with 20 bases left in between. This CDR3 is built from 15 residues. Germline assignment: CDR1 DFQATT and CDR2 SNEGSKA (reference sequence).

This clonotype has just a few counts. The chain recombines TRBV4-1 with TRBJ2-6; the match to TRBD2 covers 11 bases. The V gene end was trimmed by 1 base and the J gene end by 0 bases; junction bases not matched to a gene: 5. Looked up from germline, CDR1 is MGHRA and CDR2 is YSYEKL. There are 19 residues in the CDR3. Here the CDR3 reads CASSQVGLAGSSGANVLTF. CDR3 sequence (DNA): TGCGCCAGCAGCCAAGTCGGACTAGCGGGCAGCTCTGGGGCCAACGTCCTGACTTTC.

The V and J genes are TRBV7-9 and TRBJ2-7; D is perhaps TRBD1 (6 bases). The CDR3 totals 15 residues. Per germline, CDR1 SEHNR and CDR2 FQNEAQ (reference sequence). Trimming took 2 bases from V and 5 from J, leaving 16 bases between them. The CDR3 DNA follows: TGTGCCAGCAGCTTAAGCCCTGGCAGGGGCCACGAGCAGTACTTC. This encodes CASSLSPGRGHEQYF.

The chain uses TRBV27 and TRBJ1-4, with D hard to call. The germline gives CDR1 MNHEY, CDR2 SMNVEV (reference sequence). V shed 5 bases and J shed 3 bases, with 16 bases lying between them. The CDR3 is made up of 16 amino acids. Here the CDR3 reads CASSPISSVANEKLFF. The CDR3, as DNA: TGTGCCAGCAGTCCCATCAGTTCGGTGGCTAATGAAAAACTGTTTTTT. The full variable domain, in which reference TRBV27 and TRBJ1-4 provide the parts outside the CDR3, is EAQVTQNPRYLITVTGKKLTVTCSQNMNHEYMSWYRQDPGLGLRQIYYSMNVEVTDKGDVPEGYKVSRKEKRNFPLILESPSPNQTSLYFCASSPISSVANEKLFFGSGTQLSVL.

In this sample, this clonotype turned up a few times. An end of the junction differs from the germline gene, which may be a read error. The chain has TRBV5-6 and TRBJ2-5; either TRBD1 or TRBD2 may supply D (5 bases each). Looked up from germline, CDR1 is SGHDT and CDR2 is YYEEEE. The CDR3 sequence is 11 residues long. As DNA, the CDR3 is TGTGCCAGCAGCTCGATGGGGACCCAGCACTTC. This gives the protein CASSSMGTQHF.

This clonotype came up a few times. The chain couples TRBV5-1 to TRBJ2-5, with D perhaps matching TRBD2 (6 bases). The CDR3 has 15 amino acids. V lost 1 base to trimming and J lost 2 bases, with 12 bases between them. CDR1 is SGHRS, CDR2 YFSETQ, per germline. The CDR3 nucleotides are TGCGCCAGCAGCTTGTTGTCTAGCGAACAAGAGACCCAGTACTTC. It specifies CASSLLSSEQETQYF.

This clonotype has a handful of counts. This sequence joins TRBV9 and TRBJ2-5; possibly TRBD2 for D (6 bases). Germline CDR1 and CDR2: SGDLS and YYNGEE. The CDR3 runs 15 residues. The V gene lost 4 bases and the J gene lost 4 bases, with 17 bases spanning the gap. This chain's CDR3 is CASSPRNGGGETQYF. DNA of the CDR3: TGTGCCAGCAGCCCACGAAACGGGGGAGGAGAGACCCAGTACTTC. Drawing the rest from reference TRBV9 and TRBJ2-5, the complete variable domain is DSGVTQTPKHLITATGQRVTLRCSPRSGDLSVYWYQQSLDQGLQFLIQYYNGEERAKGNILERFSAQQFPDLHSELNLSSLELGDSALYFCASSPRNGGGETQYFGPGTRLLVL.

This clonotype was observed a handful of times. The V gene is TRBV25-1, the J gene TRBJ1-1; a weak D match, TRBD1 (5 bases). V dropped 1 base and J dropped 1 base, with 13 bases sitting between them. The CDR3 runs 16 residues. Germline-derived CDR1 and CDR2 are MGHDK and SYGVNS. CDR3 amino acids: CASSESPGRPNTEAFF. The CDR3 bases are TGTGCCAGCAGTGAATCCCCGGGACGGCCGAACACTGAAGCTTTCTTT.

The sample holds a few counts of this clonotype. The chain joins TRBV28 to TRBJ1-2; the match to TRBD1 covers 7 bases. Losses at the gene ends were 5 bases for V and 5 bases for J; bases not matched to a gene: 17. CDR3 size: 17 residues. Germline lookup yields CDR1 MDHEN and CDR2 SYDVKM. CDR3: CASSPNLRDRRGYGYTF. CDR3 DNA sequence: TGTGCCAGCAGTCCTAACTTAAGGGACAGACGGGGGTATGGCTACACCTTC.

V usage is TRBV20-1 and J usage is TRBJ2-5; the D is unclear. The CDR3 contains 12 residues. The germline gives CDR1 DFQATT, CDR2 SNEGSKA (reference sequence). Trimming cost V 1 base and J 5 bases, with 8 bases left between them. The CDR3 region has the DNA TGCAGTGCTAGAGCTAATCGGGAGACCCAGTACTTC. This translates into CSARANRETQYF.

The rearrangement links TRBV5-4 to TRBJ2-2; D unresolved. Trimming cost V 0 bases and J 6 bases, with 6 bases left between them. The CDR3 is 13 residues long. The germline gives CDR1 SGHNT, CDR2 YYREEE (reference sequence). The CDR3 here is CASSLESPGELFF. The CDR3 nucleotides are TGTGCCAGCAGCTTGGAAAGTCCCGGGGAGCTGTTTTTT. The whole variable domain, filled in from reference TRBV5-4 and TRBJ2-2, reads ETGVTQSPTHLIKTRGQQVTLRCSSQSGHNTVSWYQQALGQGPQFIFQYYREEENGRGNFPPRFSGLQFPNYSSELNVNALELDDSALYLCASSLESPGELFFGEGSRLTVL.

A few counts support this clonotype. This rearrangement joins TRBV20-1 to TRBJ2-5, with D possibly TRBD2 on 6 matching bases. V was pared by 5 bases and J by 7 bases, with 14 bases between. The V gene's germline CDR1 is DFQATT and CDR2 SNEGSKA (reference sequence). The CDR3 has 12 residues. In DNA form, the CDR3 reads TGCAGTGCTTCCGTCCGGGGAGGGACCCAGTACTTC. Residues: CSASVRGGTQYF.

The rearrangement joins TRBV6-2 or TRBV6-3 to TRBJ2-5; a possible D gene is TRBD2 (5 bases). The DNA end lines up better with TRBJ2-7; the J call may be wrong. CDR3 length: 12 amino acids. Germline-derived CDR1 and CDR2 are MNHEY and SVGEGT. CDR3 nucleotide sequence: TGTGCCAGCAGTTACCCCGGGAACGAGCAGTACTTC. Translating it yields CASSYPGNEQYF.